This T cell receptor (beta chain) was captured in a study of cytomegalovirus exposure and HLA in healthy donors. Study overall: Unique TCRs from HLA-typed donors, about 85 million of them, were held in an early data release. Whole-study findings and limits: The analysis excluded some indistinguishable V segments, including TRBV6-2 and TRBV6-3. In a later analysis, at a false discovery rate of 0.05, 16,951 TCR beta sequences were associated with HLA alleles.

PCR was performed using 60 Vbeta and 13 Jbeta primers. The repertoire was sequenced with immunoSEQ multiplex PCR; TCRdb's copy has only in-frame clones and lacks some. This table has 110,000 to 150,000 clones, 60% to 85% appearing once. This clone was observed a single time. The antigen remains undetermined. V trimming: 4 bases; J trimming: 5 bases; junction bases outside the gene matches: 8. The CDR3 sequence is 14 residues long. The germline gives CDR1 SGHRS, CDR2 YFSETQ. The sample consisted of PBMCs. This clonotype originated in a man in his thirties or forties in good health and CMV-seronegative. The chain carries TRBV5-1 and TRBJ1-2, with TRBD1 identical over 7 bases. The CDR3 bases are TGCGCCAGCAGCGCCCCCGGGACAGTATATGGCTACACCTTC. This encodes CASSAPGTVYGYTF.